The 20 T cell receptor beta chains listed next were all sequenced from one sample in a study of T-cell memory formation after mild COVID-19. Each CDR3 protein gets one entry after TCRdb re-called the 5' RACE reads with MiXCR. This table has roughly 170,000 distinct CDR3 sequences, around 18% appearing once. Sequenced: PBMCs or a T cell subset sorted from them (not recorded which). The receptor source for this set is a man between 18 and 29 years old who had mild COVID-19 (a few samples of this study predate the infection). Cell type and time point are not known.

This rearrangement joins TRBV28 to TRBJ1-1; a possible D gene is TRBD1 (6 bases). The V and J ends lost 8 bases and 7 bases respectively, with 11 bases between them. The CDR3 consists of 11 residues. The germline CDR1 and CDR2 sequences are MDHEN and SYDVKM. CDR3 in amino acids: CASQGRVEAFF. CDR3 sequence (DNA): TGTGCCAGCCAGGGGCGGGTTGAAGCTTTCTTT.

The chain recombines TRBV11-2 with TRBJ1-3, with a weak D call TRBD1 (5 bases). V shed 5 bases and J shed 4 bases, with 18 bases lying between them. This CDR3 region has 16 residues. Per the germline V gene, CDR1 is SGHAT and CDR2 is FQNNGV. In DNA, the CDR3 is TGTGCCAGCAGCCCCGGCTGGGGGTCTGGAGGAAACACCATATATTTT. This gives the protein CASSPGWGSGGNTIYF.

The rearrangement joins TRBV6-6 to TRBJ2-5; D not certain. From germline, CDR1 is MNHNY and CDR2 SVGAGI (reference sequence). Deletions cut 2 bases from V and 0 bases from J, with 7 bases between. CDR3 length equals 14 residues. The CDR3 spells CASSYPRDQETQYF. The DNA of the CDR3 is TGTGCCAGCAGTTACCCCCGGGACCAAGAGACCCAGTACTTC.

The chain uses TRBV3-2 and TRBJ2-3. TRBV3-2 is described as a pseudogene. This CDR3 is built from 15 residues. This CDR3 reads CASSQELCITDTQYF. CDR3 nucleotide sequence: TGTGCCAGCAGCCAAGAACTCTGTATCACAGATACGCAGTATTTT.

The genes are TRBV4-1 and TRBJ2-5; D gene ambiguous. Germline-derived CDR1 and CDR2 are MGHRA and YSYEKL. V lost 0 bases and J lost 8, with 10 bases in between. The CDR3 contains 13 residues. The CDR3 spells CASSQDPAKTQYF. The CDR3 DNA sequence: TGCGCCAGCAGCCAAGACCCAGCGAAAACCCAGTACTTC.

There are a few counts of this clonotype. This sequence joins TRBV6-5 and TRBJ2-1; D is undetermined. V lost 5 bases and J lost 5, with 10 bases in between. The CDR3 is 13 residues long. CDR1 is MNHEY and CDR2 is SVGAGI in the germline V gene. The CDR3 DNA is TGTGCCAGCAGTCGTGGACCGAACAATGAGCAGTTCTTC. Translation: CASSRGPNNEQFF.

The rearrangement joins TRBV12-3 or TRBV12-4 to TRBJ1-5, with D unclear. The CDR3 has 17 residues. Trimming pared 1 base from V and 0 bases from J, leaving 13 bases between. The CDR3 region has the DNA TGTGCCAGCAGTTTAGTGGTGTCGTTTGATAGCAATCAGCCCCAGCATTTT. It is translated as CASSLVVSFDSNQPQHF.

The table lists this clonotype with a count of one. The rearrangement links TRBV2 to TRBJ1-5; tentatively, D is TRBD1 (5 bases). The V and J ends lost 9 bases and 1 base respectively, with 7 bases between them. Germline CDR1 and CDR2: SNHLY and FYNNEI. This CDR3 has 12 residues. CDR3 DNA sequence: TGTGCCAGGCAGGGAAGCAATCAGCCCCAGCATTTT. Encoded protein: CARQGSNQPQHF.

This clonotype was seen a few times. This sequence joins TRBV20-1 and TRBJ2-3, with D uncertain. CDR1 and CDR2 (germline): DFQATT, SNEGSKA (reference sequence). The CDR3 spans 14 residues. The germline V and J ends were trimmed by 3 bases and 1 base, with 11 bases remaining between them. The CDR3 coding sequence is TGCAGTGCTAGCGTCGGGTCAGGCACAGATACGCAGTATTTT. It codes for CSASVGSGTDTQYF.

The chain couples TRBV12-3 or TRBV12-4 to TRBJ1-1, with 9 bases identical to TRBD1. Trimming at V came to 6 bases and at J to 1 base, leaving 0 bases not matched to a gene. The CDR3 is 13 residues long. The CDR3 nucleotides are TGTGCCAGCAGGACAGGGGGGAACACTGAAGCTTTCTTT. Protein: CASRTGGNTEAFF.

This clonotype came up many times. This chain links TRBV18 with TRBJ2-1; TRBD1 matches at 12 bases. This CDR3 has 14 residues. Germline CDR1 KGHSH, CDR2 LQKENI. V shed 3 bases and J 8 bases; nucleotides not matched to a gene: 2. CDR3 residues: CASSPGTGGDEQFF. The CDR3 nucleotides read TGTGCCAGCTCACCGGGGACAGGGGGCGATGAGCAGTTCTTC.

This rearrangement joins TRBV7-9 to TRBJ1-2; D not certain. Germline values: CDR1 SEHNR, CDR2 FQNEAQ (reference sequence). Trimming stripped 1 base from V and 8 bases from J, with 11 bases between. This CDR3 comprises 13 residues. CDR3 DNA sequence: TGTGCCAGCAGCTTAGGGCGTTTGGTAGGCTACACCTTC. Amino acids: CASSLGRLVGYTF.

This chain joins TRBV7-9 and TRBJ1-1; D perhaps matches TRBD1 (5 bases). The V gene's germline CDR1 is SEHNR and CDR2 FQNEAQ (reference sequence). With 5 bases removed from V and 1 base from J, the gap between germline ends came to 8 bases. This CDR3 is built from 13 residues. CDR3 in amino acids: CASSPTENTEAFF. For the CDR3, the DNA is TGTGCCAGCAGCCCGACAGAGAACACTGAAGCTTTCTTT.

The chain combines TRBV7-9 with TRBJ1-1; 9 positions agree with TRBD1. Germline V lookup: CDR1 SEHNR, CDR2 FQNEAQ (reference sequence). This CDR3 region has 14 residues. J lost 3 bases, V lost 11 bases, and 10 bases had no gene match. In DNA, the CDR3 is TGTGCCGGCCATTCGACAGGGGGGGACACTGAAGCTTTCTTT. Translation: CAGHSTGGDTEAFF.

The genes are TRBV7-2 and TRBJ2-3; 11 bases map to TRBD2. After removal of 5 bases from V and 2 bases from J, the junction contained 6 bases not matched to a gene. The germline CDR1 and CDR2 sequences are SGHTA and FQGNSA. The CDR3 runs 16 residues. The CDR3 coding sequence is TGTGCCAGCAGCCTAAGACTAGCGGGGCCCACAGATACGCAGTATTTT. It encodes CASSLRLAGPTDTQYF. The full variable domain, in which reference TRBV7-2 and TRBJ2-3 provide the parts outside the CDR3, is GAGVSQSPSNKVTEKGKDVELRCDPISGHTALYWYRQSLGQGLEFLIYFQGNSAPDKSGLPSDRFSAERTGGSVSTLTIQRTQQEDSAVYLCASSLRLAGPTDTQYFGPGTRLTVL.

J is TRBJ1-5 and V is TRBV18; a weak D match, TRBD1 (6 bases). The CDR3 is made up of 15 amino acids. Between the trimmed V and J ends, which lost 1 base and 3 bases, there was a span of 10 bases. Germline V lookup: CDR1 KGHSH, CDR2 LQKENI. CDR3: CASSPRGAANQPQHF. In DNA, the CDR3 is TGTGCCAGCTCACCACGGGGGGCCGCCAATCAGCCCCAGCATTTT.

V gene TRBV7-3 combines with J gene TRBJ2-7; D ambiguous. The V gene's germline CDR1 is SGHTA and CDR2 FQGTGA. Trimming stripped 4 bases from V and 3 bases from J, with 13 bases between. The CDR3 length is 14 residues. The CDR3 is CASSYLVPVYEQYV. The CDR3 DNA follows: TGTGCCAGCAGCTACCTTGTCCCGGTCTACGAGCAGTACGTC.

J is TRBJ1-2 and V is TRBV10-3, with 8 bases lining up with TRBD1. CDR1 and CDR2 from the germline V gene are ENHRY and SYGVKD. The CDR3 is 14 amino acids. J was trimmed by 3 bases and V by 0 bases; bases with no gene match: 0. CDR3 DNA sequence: TGTGCCATCAGTGAGTCGGACAGGGACTATGGCTACACCTTC. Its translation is CAISESDRDYGYTF.

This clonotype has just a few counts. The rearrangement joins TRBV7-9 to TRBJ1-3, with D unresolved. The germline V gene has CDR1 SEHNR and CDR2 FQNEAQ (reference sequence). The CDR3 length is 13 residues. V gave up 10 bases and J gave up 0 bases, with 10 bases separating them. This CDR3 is CATRTISGNTIYF. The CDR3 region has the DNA TGTGCCACCAGAACGATCTCTGGAAACACCATATATTTT.

CDR3 nucleotides: TGCGCCAGCAGCCAACGATGGGCGGGGGCCAACGTCCTGACTTTC. As protein: CASSQRWAGANVLTF. J is TRBJ2-6 and V is TRBV4-3; no firm D call. Germline V gene data show CDR1 as LGHNA and CDR2 as YSLEER. Trimming left V 2 bases short and J 4 bases short, with 9 bases between. The CDR3 is 15 residues long.